The TCR beta chain under discussion was sequenced for a study of T cell responses to AZD1222 COVID-19 vaccine (dated by TCRdb to about 2021). About the full investigation: TCR sequencing covered roughly 230 trial participants: 200 to 210 given two doses of AZD1222 and some 25 given two doses of MenACWY control vaccine. Trial participants were enrolled by age into subgroups of 18-55, 56-69 and 70-plus years, and about 150, 27 and 61 TCR-sequenced participants, respectively, were included in these subgroups.

The time point label of this sample denotes: about 28 days (+/-7) after the second vaccine dose. Because spike-specific TCR depth and breadth did not differ between the two schedules, AZD1222 recipients who got a second dose at roughly 4 weeks were pooled with those who got a second dose at roughly 12 weeks. Vaccinee samples were obtained from the UK trials COV001 and COV002, which included a single-blind randomized controlled phase 2/3 trial of AZD1222 (ChAdOx1 nCoV-19) in healthy adults. For TCRbeta chain sequencing, PBMC samples were collected from trial participants at day 0 and at day 28 after the second dose. Overall results and qualifications from the work: Most participants were white British and females outnumbered males, and the authors suggested that clonal diversity may have been underestimated. CD4 TCRs associated with the vaccine covered the entire spike protein, and the dominant responses were in regions 160-218 and 743-854. Spike-specific TCR breadth and depth rose significantly after two AZD1222 doses compared with day 0 and with MenACWY recipients. In the small 56-69-year group, the increase in depth fell short of significance, most likely because of low power. Because no day 14 peak-response samples were available, repertoires were characterized only after the peak T cell response. Epitopes outside the regions mutated in the B.1.351 and B.1.1.7 variants were reportedly recognized by nearly half of the unique spike-specific TCRs. Conclusions about previously exposed vaccinees are limited because only 6 or 7 AZD1222 recipients were SARS-CoV-2 seropositive at baseline.

Only a few counts were recorded for this clone. What this receptor recognizes is not known. Per-base qualities were not stored, and no clone one base away is much larger. The CDR3 regions of human TCRbeta chains were analyzed by immunosequencing. The original pipeline was this. Repertoire TCRs were checked for matches against a reference library of SARS-CoV-2-specific TCRs that had been generated using the MIRA antigen-specificity platform. Breadth was defined as the fraction of unique TCRs that were SARS-CoV-2-associated. Depth was defined as the fraction of total T cells that were SARS-CoV-2-associated. Each spike-specific TCR was assigned to its reactive spike region and to a CD4 or CD8 class using the MIRA data. Log10-transformed breadth and depth values were compared by one-way ANOVA with Sidak's multiple comparisons tests. TCRdb re-hosts the immuneACCESS table, in-frame sequences only. Its copies lack some clones; in the studies checked, an unresolved V gene accounts for under half of them, and the cause for the rest is not known. V and J calls and clone size are given by that table; D and trimming were obtained from the DNA. This sample has 90,000 to 150,000 clones in its table, and roughly 90% of those were observed once. The ten largest account for roughly 7.1% of the sample.

The V end loses 4 bases and the J end loses 0 bases, and a stretch of 7 bases separates them. CDR1 and CDR2, looked up from the germline V gene, are SGHDN and FVKESK. The CDR3 numbers 15 residues from cysteine through phenylalanine. The DNA shown is the 45-base CDR3, in frame from base 1. The chain uses TRBV14 and TRBJ1-6, with the identity of the D gene unclear. The sequence was obtained from an adult who received the AZD1222 COVID-19 vaccine. The specimen comprised peripheral blood, sampled 28 days after the second AZD1222 dose. The CDR3 corresponds to CASSRRSSYNSPLHF. DNA sequence: TGTGCCAGCAGCCGGCGTAGCTCCTATAATTCACCCCTCCACTTT.